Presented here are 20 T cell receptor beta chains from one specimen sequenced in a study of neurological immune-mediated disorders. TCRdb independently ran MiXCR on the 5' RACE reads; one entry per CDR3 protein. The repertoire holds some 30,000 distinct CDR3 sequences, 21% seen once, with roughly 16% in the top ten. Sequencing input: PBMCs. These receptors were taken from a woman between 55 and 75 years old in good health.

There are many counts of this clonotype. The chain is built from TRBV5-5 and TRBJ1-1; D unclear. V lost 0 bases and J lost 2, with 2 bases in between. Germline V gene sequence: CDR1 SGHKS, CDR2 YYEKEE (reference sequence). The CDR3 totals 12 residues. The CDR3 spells CASSLANTEAFF. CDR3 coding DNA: TGTGCCAGCAGCTTGGCTAACACTGAAGCTTTCTTT.

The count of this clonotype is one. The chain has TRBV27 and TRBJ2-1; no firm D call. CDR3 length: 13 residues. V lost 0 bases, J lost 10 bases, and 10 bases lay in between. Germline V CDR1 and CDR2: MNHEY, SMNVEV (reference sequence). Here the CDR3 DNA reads TGTGCCAGCAGTTTATCTTCACTCCGGGAGCAGTTCTTC. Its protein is CASSLSSLREQFF.

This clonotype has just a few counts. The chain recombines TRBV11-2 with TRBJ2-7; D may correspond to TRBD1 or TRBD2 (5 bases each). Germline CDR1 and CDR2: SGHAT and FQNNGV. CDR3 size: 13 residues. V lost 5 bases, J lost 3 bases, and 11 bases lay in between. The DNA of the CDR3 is TGTGCCAGCAGCCTCGGGACGGACTACGAGCAGTACTTC. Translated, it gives CASSLGTDYEQYF.

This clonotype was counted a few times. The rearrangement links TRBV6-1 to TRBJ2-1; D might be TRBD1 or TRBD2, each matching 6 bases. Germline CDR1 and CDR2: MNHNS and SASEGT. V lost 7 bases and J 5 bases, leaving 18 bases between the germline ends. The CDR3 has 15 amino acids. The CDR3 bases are TGTGCCAGCAACTCCGGGGGCGCCCCTGACAATGAGCAGTTCTTC. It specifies CASNSGGAPDNEQFF.

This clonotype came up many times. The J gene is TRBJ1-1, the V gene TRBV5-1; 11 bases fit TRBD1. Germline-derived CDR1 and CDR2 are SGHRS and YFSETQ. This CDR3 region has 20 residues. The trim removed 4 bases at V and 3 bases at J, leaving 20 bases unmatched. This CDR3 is CASSQTPHRTGGPSDTEAFF. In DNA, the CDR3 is TGCGCCAGCAGCCAAACCCCACACCGGACAGGGGGCCCCTCGGACACTGAAGCTTTCTTT.

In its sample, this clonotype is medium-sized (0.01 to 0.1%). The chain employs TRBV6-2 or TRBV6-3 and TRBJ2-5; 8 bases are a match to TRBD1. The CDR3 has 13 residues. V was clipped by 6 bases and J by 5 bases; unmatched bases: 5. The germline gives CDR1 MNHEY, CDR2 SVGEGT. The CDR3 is CASRRTGGETQYF. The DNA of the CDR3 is TGTGCCAGCAGAAGAACAGGGGGGGAGACCCAGTACTTC.

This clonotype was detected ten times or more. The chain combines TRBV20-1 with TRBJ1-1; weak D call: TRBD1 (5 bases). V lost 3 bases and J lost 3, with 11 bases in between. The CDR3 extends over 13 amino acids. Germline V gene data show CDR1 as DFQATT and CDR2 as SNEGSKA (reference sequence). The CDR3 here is CSASGGRHTEAFF. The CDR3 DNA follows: TGCAGTGCTAGCGGGGGACGCCACACTGAAGCTTTCTTT.

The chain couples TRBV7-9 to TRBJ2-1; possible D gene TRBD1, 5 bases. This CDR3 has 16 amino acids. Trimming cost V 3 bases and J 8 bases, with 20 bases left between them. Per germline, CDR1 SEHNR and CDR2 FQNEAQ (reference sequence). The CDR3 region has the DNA TGTGCCAGCAGCTTTTCCCCGGGTCTAGGGGAAGATGAGCAGTTCTTC. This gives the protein CASSFSPGLGEDEQFF.

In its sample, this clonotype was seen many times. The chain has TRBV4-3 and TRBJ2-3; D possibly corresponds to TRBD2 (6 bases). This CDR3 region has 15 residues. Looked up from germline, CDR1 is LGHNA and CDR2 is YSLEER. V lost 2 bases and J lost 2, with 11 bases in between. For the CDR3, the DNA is TGCGCCAGCAGCCAATTAGCGGAAGCCACAGATACGCAGTATTTT. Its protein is CASSQLAEATDTQYF.

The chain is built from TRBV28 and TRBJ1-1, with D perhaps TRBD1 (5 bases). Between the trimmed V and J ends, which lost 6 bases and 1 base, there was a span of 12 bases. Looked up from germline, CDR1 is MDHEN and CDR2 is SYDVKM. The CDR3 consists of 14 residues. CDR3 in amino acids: CASSEGRRNTEAFF. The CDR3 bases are TGTGCCAGCAGCGAGGGACGGCGGAACACTGAAGCTTTCTTT. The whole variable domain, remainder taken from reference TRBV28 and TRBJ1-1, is DVKVTQSSRYLVKRTGEKVFLECVQDMDHENMFWYRQDPGLGLRLIYFSYDVKMKEKGDIPEGYSVSREKKERFSLILESASTNQTSMYLCASSEGRRNTEAFFGQGTRLTVV.

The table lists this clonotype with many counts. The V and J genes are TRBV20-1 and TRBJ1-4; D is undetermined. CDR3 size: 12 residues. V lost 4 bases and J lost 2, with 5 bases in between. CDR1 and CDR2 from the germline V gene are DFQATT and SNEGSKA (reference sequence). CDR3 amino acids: CSATLTNEKLFF. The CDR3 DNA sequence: TGCAGTGCTACCCTTACTAATGAAAAACTGTTTTTT.

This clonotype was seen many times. The DNA of the CDR3 is TGTGCCAGCAGCAAAGCCCACGGGGAGCTGTTTTTT. Translating gives CASSKAHGELFF. The chain couples TRBV21-1 to TRBJ2-2. TRBV21-1 is flagged as a pseudogene. This CDR3 is built from 12 residues.

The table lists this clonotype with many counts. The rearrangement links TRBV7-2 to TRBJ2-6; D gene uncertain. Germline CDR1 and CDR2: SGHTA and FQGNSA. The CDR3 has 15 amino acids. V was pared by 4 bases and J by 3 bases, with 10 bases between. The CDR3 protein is CASSSSEGGANVLTF. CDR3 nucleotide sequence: TGTGCCAGCAGCTCCTCAGAAGGTGGGGCCAACGTCCTGACTTTC.

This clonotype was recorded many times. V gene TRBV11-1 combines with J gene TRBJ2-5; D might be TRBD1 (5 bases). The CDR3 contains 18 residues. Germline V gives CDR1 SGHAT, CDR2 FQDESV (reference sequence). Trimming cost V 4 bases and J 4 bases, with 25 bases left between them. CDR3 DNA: TGTGCCAGCAGCTCCCGAAGAACAGGTGGTGGAGTTGGAGAGACCCAGTACTTC. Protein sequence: CASSSRRTGGGVGETQYF.

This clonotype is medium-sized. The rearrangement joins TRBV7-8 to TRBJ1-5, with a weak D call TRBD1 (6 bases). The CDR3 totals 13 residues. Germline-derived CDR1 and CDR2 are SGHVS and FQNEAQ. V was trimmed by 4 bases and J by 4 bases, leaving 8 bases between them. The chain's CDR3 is CASSYTGNQPQHF. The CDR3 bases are TGTGCCAGCAGCTACACAGGGAATCAGCCCCAGCATTTT.

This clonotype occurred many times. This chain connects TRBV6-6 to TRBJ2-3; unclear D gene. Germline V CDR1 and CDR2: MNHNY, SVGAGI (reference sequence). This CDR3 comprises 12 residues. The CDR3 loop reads CTISLSTDTQYF. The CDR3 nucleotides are TGTACAATCTCCTTGAGCACAGATACGCAGTATTTT.

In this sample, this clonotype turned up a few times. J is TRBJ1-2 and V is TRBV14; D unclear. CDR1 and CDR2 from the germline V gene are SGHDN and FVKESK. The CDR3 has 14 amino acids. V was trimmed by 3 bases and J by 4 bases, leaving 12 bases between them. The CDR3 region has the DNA TGTGCCAGCAGCCAGTTTCTGGGTGGCTATGGCTACACCTTC. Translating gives CASSQFLGGYGYTF.

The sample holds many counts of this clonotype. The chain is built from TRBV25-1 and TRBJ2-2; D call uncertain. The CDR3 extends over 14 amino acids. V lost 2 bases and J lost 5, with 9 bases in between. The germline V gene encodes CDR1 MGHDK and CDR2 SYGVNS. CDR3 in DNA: TGTGCCAGCAGTGAACTCGGCGGAACCGGGGAGCTGTTTTTT. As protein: CASSELGGTGELFF.

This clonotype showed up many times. For the CDR3, the DNA is TGTGCCAGCAGCTTACTCGGGGGGCCCAACACCGGGGAGCTGTTTTTT. This encodes CASSLLGGPNTGELFF. The chain employs TRBV7-2 and TRBJ2-2, with TRBD2 as a possible D gene (7 bases). The CDR3 consists of 16 residues. From germline, CDR1 is SGHTA and CDR2 FQGNSA. Trimming shortened V by 2 bases and J by 2 bases, and 12 bases separated the two germline ends.

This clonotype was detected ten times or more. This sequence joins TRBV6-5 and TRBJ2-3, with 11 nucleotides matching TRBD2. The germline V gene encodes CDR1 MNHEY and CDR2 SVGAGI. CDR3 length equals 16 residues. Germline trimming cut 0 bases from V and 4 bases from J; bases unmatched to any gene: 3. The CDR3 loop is CASSYSGLAVSDTQYF. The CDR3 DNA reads TGTGCCAGCAGTTACTCGGGACTAGCGGTGTCAGATACGCAGTATTTT.